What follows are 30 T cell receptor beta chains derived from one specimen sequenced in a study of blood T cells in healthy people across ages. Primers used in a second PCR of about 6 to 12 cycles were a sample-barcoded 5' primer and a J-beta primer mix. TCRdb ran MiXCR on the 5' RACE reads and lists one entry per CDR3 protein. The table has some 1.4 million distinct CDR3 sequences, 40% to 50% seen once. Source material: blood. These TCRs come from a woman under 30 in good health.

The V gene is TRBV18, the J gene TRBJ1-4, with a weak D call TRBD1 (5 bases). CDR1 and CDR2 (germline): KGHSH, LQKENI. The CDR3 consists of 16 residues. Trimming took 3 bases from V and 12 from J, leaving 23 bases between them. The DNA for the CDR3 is TGTGCCAGCTCACCCCGGAGAAGGGACCAAATTAACGAACTGTTTTTT. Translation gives CASSPRRRDQINELFF.

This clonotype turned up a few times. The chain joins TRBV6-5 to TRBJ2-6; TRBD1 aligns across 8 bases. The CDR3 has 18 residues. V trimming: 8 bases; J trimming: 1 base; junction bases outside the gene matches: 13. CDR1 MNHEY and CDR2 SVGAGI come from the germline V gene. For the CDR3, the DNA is TGTGCCAGCGTAACCCGACAGGGGCTAAGGTCTGGGGCCAACGTCCTGACTTTC. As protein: CASVTRQGLRSGANVLTF.

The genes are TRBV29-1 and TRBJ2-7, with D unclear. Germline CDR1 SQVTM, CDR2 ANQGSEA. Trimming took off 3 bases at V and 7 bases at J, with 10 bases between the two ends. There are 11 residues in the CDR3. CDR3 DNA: TGCAGCGTTGAGGAGCGAAGGGAGCAGTACTTC. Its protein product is CSVEERREQYF.

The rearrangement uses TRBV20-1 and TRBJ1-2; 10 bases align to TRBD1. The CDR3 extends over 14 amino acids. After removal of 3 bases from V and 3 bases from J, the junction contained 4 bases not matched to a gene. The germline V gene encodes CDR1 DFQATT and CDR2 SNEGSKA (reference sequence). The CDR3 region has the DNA TGCAGTGCTAGGTCCGGGACAGGGGACTATGGCTACACCTTC. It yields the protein CSARSGTGDYGYTF.

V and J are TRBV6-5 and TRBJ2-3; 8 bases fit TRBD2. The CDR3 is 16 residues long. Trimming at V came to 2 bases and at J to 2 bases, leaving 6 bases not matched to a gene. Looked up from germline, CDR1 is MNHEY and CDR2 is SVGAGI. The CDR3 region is CASSYTLAGITDTQYF. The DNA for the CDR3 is TGTGCCAGCAGTTACACCTTAGCGGGGATCACAGATACGCAGTATTTT.

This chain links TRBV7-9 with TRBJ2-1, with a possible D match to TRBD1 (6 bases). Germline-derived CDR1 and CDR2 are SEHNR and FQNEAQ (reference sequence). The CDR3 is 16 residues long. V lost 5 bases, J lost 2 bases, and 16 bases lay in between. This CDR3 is CASSQGTVSTYNEQFF. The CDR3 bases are TGTGCCAGCAGCCAGGGGACCGTCTCTACCTACAATGAGCAGTTCTTC.

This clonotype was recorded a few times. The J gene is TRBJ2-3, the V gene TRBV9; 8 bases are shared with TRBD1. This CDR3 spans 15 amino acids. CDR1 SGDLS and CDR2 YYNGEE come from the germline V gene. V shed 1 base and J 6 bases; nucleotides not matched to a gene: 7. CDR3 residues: CASSVQGASWDTQYF. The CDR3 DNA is TGTGCCAGCAGCGTACAGGGGGCCTCGTGGGATACGCAGTATTTT.

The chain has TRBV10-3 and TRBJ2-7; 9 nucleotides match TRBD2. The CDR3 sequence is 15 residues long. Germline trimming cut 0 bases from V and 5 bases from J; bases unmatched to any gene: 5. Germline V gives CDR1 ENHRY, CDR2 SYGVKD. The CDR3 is CAISESGGGANEQYF. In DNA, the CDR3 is TGTGCCATCAGTGAGTCCGGCGGGGGGGCCAACGAGCAGTACTTC.

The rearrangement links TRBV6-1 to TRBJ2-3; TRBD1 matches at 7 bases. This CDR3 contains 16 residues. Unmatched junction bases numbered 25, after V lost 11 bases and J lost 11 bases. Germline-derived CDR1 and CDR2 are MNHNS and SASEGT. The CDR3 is CAGHSPGQKISYEQYF. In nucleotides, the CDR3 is TGTGCCGGCCACTCGCCGGGACAGAAAATCTCCTACGAGCAGTATTTT.

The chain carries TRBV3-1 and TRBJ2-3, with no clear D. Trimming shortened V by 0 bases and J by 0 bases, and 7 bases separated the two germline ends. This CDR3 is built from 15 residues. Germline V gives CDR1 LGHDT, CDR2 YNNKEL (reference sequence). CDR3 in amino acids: CASSQDPGSTDTQYF. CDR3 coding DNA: TGTGCCAGCAGCCAAGATCCCGGGAGCACAGATACGCAGTATTTT.

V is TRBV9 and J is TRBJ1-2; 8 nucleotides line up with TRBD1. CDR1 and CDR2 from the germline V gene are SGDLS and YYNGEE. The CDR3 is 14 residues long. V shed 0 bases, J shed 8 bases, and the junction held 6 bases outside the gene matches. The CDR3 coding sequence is TGTGCCAGCAGCGTAGGAACAGGGGGTGGCGGCTACACCTTC. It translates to CASSVGTGGGGYTF.

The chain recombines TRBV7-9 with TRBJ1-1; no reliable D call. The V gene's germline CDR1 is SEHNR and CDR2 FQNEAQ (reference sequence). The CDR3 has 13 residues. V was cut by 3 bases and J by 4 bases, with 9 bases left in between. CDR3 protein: CASSLLGITEAFF. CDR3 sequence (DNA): TGTGCCAGCAGCTTGCTAGGGATCACTGAAGCTTTCTTT.

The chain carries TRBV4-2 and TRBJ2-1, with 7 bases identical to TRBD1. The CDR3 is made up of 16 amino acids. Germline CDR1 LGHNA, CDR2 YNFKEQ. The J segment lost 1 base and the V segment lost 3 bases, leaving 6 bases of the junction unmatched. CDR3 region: CASSQAGTESYNEQFF. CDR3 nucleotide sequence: TGTGCCAGCAGCCAGGCCGGGACAGAGTCCTACAATGAGCAGTTCTTC.

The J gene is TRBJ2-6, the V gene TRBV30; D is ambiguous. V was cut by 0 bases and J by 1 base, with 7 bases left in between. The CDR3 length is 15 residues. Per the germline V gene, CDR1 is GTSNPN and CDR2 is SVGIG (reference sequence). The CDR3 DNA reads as TGTGCCTGGAGTGTACTGGGGTCTGGGGCCAACGTCCTGACTTTC. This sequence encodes CAWSVLGSGANVLTF. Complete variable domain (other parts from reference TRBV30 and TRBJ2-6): SQTIHQWPATLVQPVGSPLSLECTVEGTSNPNLYWYRQAAGRGLQLLFYSVGIGQISSEVPQNLSASRPQDRQFILSSKKLLLSDSGFYLCAWSVLGSGANVLTFGAGSRLTVL.

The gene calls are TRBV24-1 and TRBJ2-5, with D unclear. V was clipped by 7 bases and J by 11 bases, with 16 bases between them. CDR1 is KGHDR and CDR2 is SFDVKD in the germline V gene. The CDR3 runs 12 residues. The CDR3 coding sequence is TGTGCCACCAGGGATACCCTGAATGAGCAGTACTTC. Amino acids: CATRDTLNEQYF.

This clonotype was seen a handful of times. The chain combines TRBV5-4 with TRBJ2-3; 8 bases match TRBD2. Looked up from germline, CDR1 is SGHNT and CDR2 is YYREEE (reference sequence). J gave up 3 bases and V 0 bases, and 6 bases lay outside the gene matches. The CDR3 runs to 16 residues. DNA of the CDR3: TGTGCCAGCAGCTTGGTGTCTAGCGGGCTGACAGATACGCAGTATTTT. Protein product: CASSLVSSGLTDTQYF. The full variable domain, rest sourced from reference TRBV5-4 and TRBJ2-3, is ETGVTQSPTHLIKTRGQQVTLRCSSQSGHNTVSWYQQALGQGPQFIFQYYREEENGRGNFPPRFSGLQFPNYSSELNVNALELDDSALYLCASSLVSSGLTDTQYFGPGTRLTVL.

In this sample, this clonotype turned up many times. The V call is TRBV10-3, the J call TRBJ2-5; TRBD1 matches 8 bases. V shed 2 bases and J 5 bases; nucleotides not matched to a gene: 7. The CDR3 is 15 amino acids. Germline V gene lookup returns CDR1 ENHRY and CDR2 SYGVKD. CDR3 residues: CAISEPGQGIETQYF. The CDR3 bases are TGTGCCATCAGTGAGCCTGGACAGGGTATCGAGACCCAGTACTTC.

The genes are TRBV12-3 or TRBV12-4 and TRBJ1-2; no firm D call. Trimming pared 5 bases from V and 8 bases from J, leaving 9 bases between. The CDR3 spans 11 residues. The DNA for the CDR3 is TGTGCCAGCAGTCCCGGCAAAGGCTACACCTTC. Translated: CASSPGKGYTF.

The CDR3 nucleotides are TGTGCCAGCAGCTTATTAGCGGGGGTGGCTGGGAAGCTGTTTTTT. Translation gives CASSLLAGVAGKLFF. The chain has TRBV7-8 and TRBJ2-2; TRBD2 matches at 9 bases. The CDR3 consists of 15 residues. Germline trimming cut 2 bases from V and 12 bases from J; bases unmatched to any gene: 10. Per the germline V gene, CDR1 is SGHVS and CDR2 is FQNEAQ.

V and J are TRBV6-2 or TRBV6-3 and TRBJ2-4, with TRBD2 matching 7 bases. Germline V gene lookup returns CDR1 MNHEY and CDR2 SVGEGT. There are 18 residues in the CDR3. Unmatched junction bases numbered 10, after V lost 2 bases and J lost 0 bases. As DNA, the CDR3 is TGTGCCAGCAGTTACCTTTTTACTAGCGTACTAGCCAAAAACATTCAGTACTTC. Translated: CASSYLFTSVLAKNIQYF.

The CDR3 DNA follows: TGTGCCAGCAGCCAAGATAACGGGGGGGCAAGGGAGCAGTTCTTC. Amino acids: CASSQDNGGAREQFF. The V and J genes are TRBV3-1 and TRBJ2-1; 8 nucleotides line up with TRBD2. The junction had 8 bases not matched to a gene; V was cut back by 0 bases and J by 10 bases. This CDR3 is built from 15 residues. Germline V gene data show CDR1 as LGHDT and CDR2 as YNNKEL (reference sequence).

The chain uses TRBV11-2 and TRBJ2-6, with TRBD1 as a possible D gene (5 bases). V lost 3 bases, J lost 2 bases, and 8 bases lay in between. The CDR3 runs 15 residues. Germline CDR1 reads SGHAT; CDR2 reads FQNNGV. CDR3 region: CASSFPDTGANVLTF. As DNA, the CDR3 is TGTGCCAGCAGCTTCCCGGACACTGGGGCCAACGTCCTGACTTTC. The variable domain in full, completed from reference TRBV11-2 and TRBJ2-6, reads EAGVAQSPRYKIIEKRQSVAFWCNPISGHATLYWYQQILGQGPKLLIQFQNNGVVDDSQLPKDRFSAERLKGVDSTLKIQPAKLEDSAVYLCASSFPDTGANVLTFGAGSRLTVL.

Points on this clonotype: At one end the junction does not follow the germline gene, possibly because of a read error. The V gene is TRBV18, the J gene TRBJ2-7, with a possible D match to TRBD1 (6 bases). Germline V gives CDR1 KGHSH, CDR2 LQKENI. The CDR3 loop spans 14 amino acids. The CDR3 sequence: CVSSPGATSYEQYF. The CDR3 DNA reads TGTGTCAGCTCACCAGGGGCGACATCCTACGAGCAGTACTTC. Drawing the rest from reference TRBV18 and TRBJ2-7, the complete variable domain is NAGVMQNPRHLVRRRGQEARLRCSPMKGHSHVYWYRQLPEEGLKFMVYLQKENIIDESGMPKERFSAEFPKEGPSILRIQQVVRGDSAAYFCVSSPGATSYEQYFGPGTRLTVT.

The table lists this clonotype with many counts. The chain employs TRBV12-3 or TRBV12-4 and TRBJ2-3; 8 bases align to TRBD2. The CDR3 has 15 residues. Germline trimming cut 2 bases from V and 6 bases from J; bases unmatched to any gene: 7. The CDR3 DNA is TGTGCCAGCAGTTTAACGGGGGGGCCGGTTGATACGCAGTATTTT. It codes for CASSLTGGPVDTQYF.

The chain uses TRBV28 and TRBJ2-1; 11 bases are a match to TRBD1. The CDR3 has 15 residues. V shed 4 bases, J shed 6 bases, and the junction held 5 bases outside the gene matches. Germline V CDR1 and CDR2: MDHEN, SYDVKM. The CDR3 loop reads CASSWMGQGGNEQFF. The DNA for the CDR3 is TGTGCCAGCAGTTGGATGGGACAGGGGGGCAATGAGCAGTTCTTC.

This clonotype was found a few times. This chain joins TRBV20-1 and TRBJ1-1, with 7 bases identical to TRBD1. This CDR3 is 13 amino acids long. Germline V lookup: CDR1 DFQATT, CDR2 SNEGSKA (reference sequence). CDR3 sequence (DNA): TGCAGAGTGGGGCGACAGGGCTACACTGAAGCTTTCTTT. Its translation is CRVGRQGYTEAFF.

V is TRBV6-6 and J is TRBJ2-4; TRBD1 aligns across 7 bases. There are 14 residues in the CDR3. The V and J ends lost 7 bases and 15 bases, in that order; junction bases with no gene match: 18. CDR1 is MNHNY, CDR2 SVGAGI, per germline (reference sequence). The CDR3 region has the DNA TGTGCCAGCAACCACCGGGACAGCGTCTCCCTTCCGTACTTC. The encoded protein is CASNHRDSVSLPYF.

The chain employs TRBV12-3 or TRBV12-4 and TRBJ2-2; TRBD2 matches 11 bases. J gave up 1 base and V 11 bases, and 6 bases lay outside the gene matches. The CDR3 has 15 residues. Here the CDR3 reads CAGGLAVGNTGELFF. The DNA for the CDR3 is TGTGCCGGGGGACTAGCGGTTGGGAACACCGGGGAGCTGTTTTTT.

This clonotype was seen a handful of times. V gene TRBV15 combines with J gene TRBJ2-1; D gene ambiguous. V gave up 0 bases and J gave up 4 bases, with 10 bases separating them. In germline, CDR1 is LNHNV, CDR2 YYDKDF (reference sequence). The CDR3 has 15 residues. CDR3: CATSRDKGGYNEQFF. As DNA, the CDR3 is TGTGCCACCAGCAGAGATAAGGGCGGATACAATGAGCAGTTCTTC.

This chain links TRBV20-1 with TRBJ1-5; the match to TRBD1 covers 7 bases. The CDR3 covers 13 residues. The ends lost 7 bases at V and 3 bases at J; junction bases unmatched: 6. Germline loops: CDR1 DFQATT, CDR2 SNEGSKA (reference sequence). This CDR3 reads CSVPGTDNQPQHF. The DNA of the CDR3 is TGCAGTGTCCCAGGGACAGACAATCAGCCCCAGCATTTT.